This TCR beta chain was documented in a study of cytomegalovirus exposure and HLA in healthy donors. The study ran its PCR with 60 Vbeta and 13 Jbeta primers. Some clones are missing from TCRdb's copy, which holds only in-frame ones; the method was immunoSEQ multiplex PCR. The sample records around 100,000 clones, around 81% being singletons. Germline values: CDR1 SEHNR, CDR2 FQNEAQ (reference sequence). The V and J ends lost 3 bases and 3 bases respectively, with 8 bases between them. The CDR3 runs to 13 residues. The origin of this receptor is a man aged 40-50 years in good health and CMV-seropositive. Sequenced: PBMCs. V and J are TRBV7-9 and TRBJ1-1; D is perhaps TRBD1 (5 bases). The CDR3, as DNA: TGTGCCAGCAGCTTCAAAGGGGACACTGAAGCTTTCTTT. This translates into CASSFKGDTEAFF.